These 8 T cell receptor beta chains originate from one sample sequenced in a study of blood T cell repertoires in COVID-19. Sequencing was performed with immunoSEQ multiplex PCR; in TCRdb, only in-frame clones are kept and a portion is missing. The data contain about 320,000 clones, roughly 88% of them singletons. The sequenced sample was peripheral blood. These receptors originate from a woman aged 50 to 60 with acute or convalescent COVID-19.

This chain links TRBV29-1 with TRBJ1-1, with 11 bases identical to TRBD1. The V gene end was trimmed by 6 bases and the J gene end by 7 bases; junction bases not matched to a gene: 19. The CDR3 contains 17 residues. The germline CDR1 and CDR2 sequences are SQVTM and ANQGSEA. DNA for the CDR3: TGCAGCGTAGGGTCCGTCCGGGACAGGGGGATTCGGGATGAAGCTTTCTTT. It encodes CSVGSVRDRGIRDEAFF.

The rearrangement links TRBV5-4 to TRBJ1-2; no clear D. Germline assignment: CDR1 SGHNT and CDR2 YYREEE (reference sequence). Trimming left V 0 bases short and J 8 bases short, with 14 bases between. The CDR3 spans 14 residues. DNA of the CDR3: TGTGCCAGCAGCTTGGCCCTGGAGCCTGGGGGCTACACCTTC. Translation: CASSLALEPGGYTF.

This clone was seen a single time. The gene calls are TRBV9 and TRBJ1-1; D not resolved. V was trimmed by 2 bases and J by 6 bases, leaving 11 bases between them. This CDR3 is 13 amino acids long. Per germline, CDR1 SGDLS and CDR2 YYNGEE. The CDR3 nucleotides are TGTGCCAGCAGCGTTGGGAGGGTGTCTGAAGCTTTCTTT. It translates to CASSVGRVSEAFF.

The V call is TRBV18, the J call TRBJ1-4, with D maybe TRBD1 (5 bases). The V end lost 6 bases, the J end lost 6 bases, and 17 bases lay between the germline ends. This CDR3 region has 15 residues. Per the germline V gene, CDR1 is KGHSH and CDR2 is LQKENI. CDR3 amino acids: CASSRPVGPDEKLFF. In DNA, the CDR3 is TGTGCCAGCTCTCGACCAGTGGGGCCCGATGAAAAACTGTTTTTT.

This clone was recorded a few times. The chain has TRBV14 and TRBJ2-1; D remains unclear. This CDR3 comprises 14 residues. Germline V gene lookup returns CDR1 SGHDN and CDR2 FVKESK. Between the trimmed V and J ends, which lost 4 bases and 4 bases, there was a span of 11 bases. The CDR3 DNA reads as TGTGCCAGCAGCCTAAACCTAGTATACAATGAGCAGTTCTTC. Protein product: CASSLNLVYNEQFF.

The chain carries TRBV23-1 and TRBJ1-5; 12 bases line up with TRBD1. TRBV23-1 belongs to the ORF category, with a function that is uncertain. V lost 1 base to trimming and J lost 6 bases; unmatched junction nucleotides: 4. The CDR3 spans 16 residues. The CDR3 here is CASSQLGTGGTQPQHF. Written as DNA, the CDR3 is TGCGCCAGCAGTCAATTAGGGACAGGGGGCACTCAGCCCCAGCATTTT.

The gene calls are TRBV28 and TRBJ2-7; 11 nucleotides agree with TRBD2. After removal of 8 bases from V and 3 bases from J, the junction contained 12 bases not matched to a gene. Germline V gene sequence: CDR1 MDHEN, CDR2 SYDVKM. The CDR3 spans 16 residues. The CDR3 DNA reads TGTGCCAGCGGACTTAACCCGGGACTAGCGGTCTACGAGCAGTACTTC. Its protein is CASGLNPGLAVYEQYF.

This chain uses TRBV7-2 with TRBJ2-1; D ambiguous. Germline V gives CDR1 SGHTA, CDR2 FQGNSA. Trimming removed 1 base at V and 4 bases at J, with 8 bases between. The CDR3 totals 14 residues. The CDR3 coding sequence is TGTGCCAGCAGCTTAGGAGACTTTTACAATGAGCAGTTCTTC. Its protein product is CASSLGDFYNEQFF.